This T cell receptor beta chain was found in a study of blood T cells in healthy people across ages (dated by TCRdb to 2014 to 2015). With regard to the full study: In model experiments, roughly one uniquely barcoded TCR beta cDNA molecule per two T cells was captured by template switching. To track age-related changes in TCR beta repertoire diversity, the study relied on deep sequencing normalized with unique cDNA molecular identifiers. The donors were split into four age groups: young (average 16 years), middle-aged (about 40), aged (roughly 65) and long-lived (about 82). Donors of different ages were randomly distributed across sequencing lanes to avoid experimental bias. For two donors (one aged 18 to 29 and one aged 80 or older), the study analyzed two additional independent replicas of 1 million unique cDNA reads from the same blood draw.

The 40 or so donors, aged roughly 6 to 95 years, were systemically healthy Caucasian individuals from Russia. About 9.1 milliliters of peripheral blood were collected from each donor into EDTA-treated Vacutainer tubes. Ficoll-Paque density-gradient centrifugation was used to isolate PBMCs, with at least 6 million obtained per sample. Trizol reagent was used to extract total RNA from the PBMCs, yielding at least 5.5 micrograms per sample. Naive CD45RAhigh/CD27high T cell percentages were measured by flow cytometry on a PBMC aliquot from every donor. Reading from cysteine to phenylalanine, the CDR3 counts 15 amino acids. The sequence is cut down to CDR3 DNA, 45 bases in frame from base 1. CDR1 SGDLS and CDR2 YYNGEE are derived from the germline V gene. Ends trimmed: V by 2 bases, J by 5 bases; bases unmatched to a gene: 5. Overall study outcomes, separate from this receptor: Estimates of total diversity based on one million sequenced T cells were considered lower bounds and underestimates. Observed TCR beta diversity per million T cells fell roughly linearly with age, and a significant reduction was already apparent by age around 44. Bulk unsorted PBMC profiling prevented conclusive comparison of naive and antigen-experienced compartments. The percentage of naive T cells measured by flow cytometry correlated strongly with observed TCR beta diversity. Donor CMV infection status was unknown, potentially confounding age-related changes in expanded clonotypes. Compared with the aged group, the long-lived group had more naive CD4+ T cells, fewer expanded clones and increased TCR diversity, a pattern suggesting age selection.

Worth noting for this clonotype: The specificity of this receptor is unknown. No per-base quality is available; no much larger clone lies one base away.

Preparation of the library involved 5' RACE. The sequencer was an Illumina HiSeq 2500. The second PCR ran for roughly 7 to 11 cycles and used a J-beta primer mix along with a sample-barcoded 5' primer. A unique molecular identifier was introduced onto each TCR beta cDNA molecule by a template-switch 5' adaptor carrying 12 random nucleotides. Each sample yielded at least 2.5 million CDR3-containing paired-end reads. The Mint cDNA synthesis kit, primed by a TRBC-specific oligonucleotide, was used to synthesize first-strand cDNA from all RNA. Following uracil-DNA glycosylase treatment, a first 18-cycle PCR with universal primers M1SS and BC2_uni_R was performed on all cDNA. The paper's data handling went like this. For normalization, 1 million high-quality reads were randomly selected from each sample, with every read carrying a distinct molecular identifier. Instead of being binned into consensus sequences, reads that shared molecular identifiers were thrown out. CDR3 identification, clonotype clustering and error correction used MiTCR with a Q25 quality threshold and the strictest error-elimination algorithm. A nonparametric unseen species model with Euler transformation was used to estimate lower-bound total TCR beta diversity. Using fastp trimming at Q25 and MiXCR clonotype assembly, TCRdb reanalyzed the public sequencing data and kept in-frame beta chains. Rows with one shared CDR3 protein collapse into an entry with the most common genes and DNA. None of the V and J calls come from the authors' own analysis; TCRdb made them. This sample comprises approximately 1,000,000 distinct CDR3 sequences, about two fifths of them detected only once. Under 15% of the sample rests with the top ten.

Sequencing was performed on blood. This sequence was found in a man aged 18 to 29 in good health. The chain links TRBV9 with TRBJ2-5; a stretch of 11 junction bases matches TRBD1. The CDR3 sequence is CASSVWTGGVETQYF. The nucleotide sequence reads TGTGCCAGCAGCGTTTGGACAGGGGGCGTGGAGACCCAGTACTTC. The variable domain in full, with residues beyond the CDR3 obtained from the reference TRBV9 and TRBJ2-5 genes, is DSGVTQTPKHLITATGQRVTLRCSPRSGDLSVYWYQQSLDQGLQFLIQYYNGEERAKGNILERFSAQQFPDLHSELNLSSLELGDSALYFCASSVWTGGVETQYFGPGTRLLVL.